This record covers a single T cell receptor beta chain. This clonotype was recorded only once. Its specific antigen is unknown. Base qualities are not at hand, and no much larger clone is one base apart. This sample was included in a study of post-analysis software for immune sequencing data (dated by TCRdb to 2013 to 2016). Background on the whole study: Relapsing-remitting, secondary progressive and progressive-relapsing multiple sclerosis were recorded as disease courses, and subtype annotation was lacking for some patients. The patient repertoires were set against 10 to 11 previously published healthy control repertoires from donors whose ages ranged from roughly 6 to 27 years. A subset of samples was prepared in parallel using single-end sample barcoding, then pooled and co-amplified after Illumina adapter ligation. Paper-wide results and their limitations: Roughly 5 TRBV segments, including TRBV5-6, TRBV5-1 and TRBV20-1, were significantly more frequent in patients than controls. Strong co-clustering of samples prepared in the same batch was shown by direct clustering with F measure, prompting a batch-effect correction. Multiple sclerosis patients had significantly lower normalized Chao1 diversity than controls, a result that suggests substantial peripheral T-cell clonal expansion. The control group was slightly older than the multiple sclerosis patient group.

The CDR3 spans 13 residues, from the cysteine through the phenylalanine. The entry retains the CDR3 DNA only, 39 bases that are in frame from base 1. For CDR1 and CDR2, the germline V gene lists LGHNA and YSLEER. Cut back by 1 base and 1 base, the V and J ends lie 4 bases apart. Libraries were prepared through PCR. The instrument was an Illumina HiSeq 2500. To reduce PCR and sequencing biases, unique molecular identifiers were incorporated into the TCR beta cDNA libraries. Every 1 to 10 million input T cells yielded roughly 500,000 cDNA molecules, meaning each molecule approximated one T cell. The same protocol used for the earlier healthy control dataset was applied to prepare and sequence the patient libraries. Within a given batch, samples were prepared together, multiplexed and sequenced on the same HiSeq lane. The source study handled its data this way. MIGEC handled the raw barcoded reads, throwing out single-read molecular identifier groups before consensus assembly and CDR3 extraction. VDJtools was used for post-analysis of the clonotype tables, with diversity normalized by down-sampling every dataset to the smallest sample size. In repertoire overlap clustering, CDR3 amino acid sequences, but not nucleotide sequences, were matched to correct batch-related cross-sample contamination. The raw public reads went through TCRdb reprocessing: fastp at Q25, MiXCR clone calling, in-frame beta chains kept. Merged by CDR3 protein, the rows form single entries marked with the most common genes and DNA. These V and J calls rely on TCRdb rather than the paper's analysis. Within this sample are approximately 660,000 distinct CDR3 sequences, with about 60% of them counted one time only. About 11% of the sample comes from the top ten.

To demonstrate the VDJtools post-analysis software, the study profiled TCR beta repertoires from the peripheral blood of some 13 young patients with multiple sclerosis. The multiple sclerosis patients were children and adolescents ranging in age from 6 to 15 years. The chain links TRBV4-3 with TRBJ1-1; the D gene is unclear. Sequencing input: blood. The sequence was collected from a girl aged 2 to 9 with multiple sclerosis. The DNA sequence is given as TGCGCCAGCAGCCAAGTCACGAACACTGAAGCTTTCTTT. It is translated as CASSQVTNTEAFF.